This T cell receptor beta chain was sequenced in a study of T cell responses to AZD1222 COVID-19 vaccine. The CDR3 runs to 13 residues. The ends lost 6 bases at V and 4 bases at J; junction bases unmatched: 5. Assay used: immunoSEQ multiplex PCR; TCRdb lists only in-frame clones, some missing. The sample yields roughly 67,000 clones, approximately 88% seen once. Source: peripheral blood, taken on day 0 of AZD1222 vaccination. The clonotype comes from an adult in good health. J is TRBJ1-2 and V is TRBV12-3 or TRBV12-4; 7 bases align to TRBD1. CDR3 in DNA: TGTGCCAGCAGCCTAACAGGGGTCTATGGCTACACCTTC. Amino acid sequence: CASSLTGVYGYTF.